Following are 22 T cell receptor beta chains from one sample sequenced in a study of T cells in localized non-small cell lung cancer (dated by TCRdb to the early 2020s). The library was made by the immunoSEQ multiplex PCR assay. TCRdb re-hosts the immuneACCESS table, in-frame sequences only. Its copies lack some clones; in the studies checked, an unresolved V gene accounts for under half of them, and the cause for the rest is not known. The sample contains 15,000 or so clones, around nine tenths of them found a single time. The ten largest make up about a quarter of the sample. This specimen consisted of peripheral blood, obtained before any cancer treatment. These receptors were taken from a female donor at least 60 years old with stage III squamous cell lung carcinoma.

The chain joins TRBV19 to TRBJ1-5, with D hard to call. The CDR3 extends over 14 amino acids. Between the trimmed V and J ends, which lost 5 bases and 3 bases, there was a span of 11 bases. Germline loops: CDR1 LNHDA, CDR2 SQIVND (reference sequence). DNA of the CDR3: TGTGCCAGTAGTTCTAGTACTACCAATCAGCCCCAGCATTTT. Translated: CASSSSTTNQPQHF.

Here the CDR3 reads CASSPSQGLEQYF. In DNA, the CDR3 is TGTGCCAGCAGCCCCTCACAGGGCCTCGAGCAGTACTTC. This rearrangement joins TRBV7-6 to TRBJ2-7; D may be TRBD1 (6 bases). The length of the CDR3 is 13 residues. Trimming cost V 5 bases and J 6 bases, with 14 bases left between them. The V gene's germline CDR1 is SGHVS and CDR2 FNYEAQ.

This clone showed up just a few times. The CDR3 bases are TGCAGCGCTCGCGGAGCAGGGGGCTCCTACAATGAGCAGTTCTTC. Its translation is CSARGAGGSYNEQFF. The genes are TRBV29-1 and TRBJ2-1; TRBD1 aligns across 7 bases. This CDR3 comprises 15 residues. The junction had 9 bases not matched to a gene; V was cut back by 7 bases and J by 0 bases. Germline V gene lookup returns CDR1 SQVTM and CDR2 ANQGSEA.

This clone came up once. The chain is built from TRBV6-5 and TRBJ2-7; maybe TRBD2 (7 bases). V was pared by 2 bases and J by 2 bases, with 16 bases between. The CDR3 loop spans 16 amino acids. Germline values: CDR1 MNHEY, CDR2 SVGAGI. This chain's CDR3 is CASSYGGRGKAYEQYF. The CDR3 DNA sequence: TGTGCCAGCAGTTACGGGGGGCGGGGGAAGGCCTACGAGCAGTACTTC.

V gene TRBV5-4 combines with J gene TRBJ1-3; no definite D call. Trimming stripped 4 bases from V and 5 bases from J, with 13 bases between. There are 14 residues in the CDR3. CDR1 SGHNT and CDR2 YYREEE come from the germline V gene (reference sequence). CDR3 loop: CASSEGGGRNTIYF. The CDR3 nucleotides read TGTGCCAGCAGCGAGGGAGGAGGCCGAAACACCATATATTTT. The variable domain in full, completed from reference TRBV5-4 and TRBJ1-3, reads ETGVTQSPTHLIKTRGQQVTLRCSSQSGHNTVSWYQQALGQGPQFIFQYYREEENGRGNFPPRFSGLQFPNYSSELNVNALELDDSALYLCASSEGGGRNTIYFGEGSWLTVV.

The CDR3 DNA is TGTGCCAGCAGCTGGGGGAATGGAACAGCGAACTCTGGAAACACCATATATTTT. Translation gives CASSWGNGTANSGNTIYF. The chain uses TRBV5-4 and TRBJ1-3; D is possibly TRBD1 (5 bases). The CDR3 is 18 residues long. Germline V gene sequence: CDR1 SGHNT, CDR2 YYREEE (reference sequence). V was shortened by 3 bases and J by 0 bases, with 19 bases between the two germline ends.

V is TRBV5-8 and J is TRBJ2-3, with D perhaps matching TRBD2 (6 bases). Germline CDR1 reads SGHTS; CDR2 reads YDEGEE. V was clipped by 3 bases and J by 2 bases, with 13 bases between them. The CDR3 is made up of 15 amino acids. In nucleotides, the CDR3 is TGTGCCAGCAGCTATTCGGGCGGGATCACAGATACGCAGTATTTT. Residues: CASSYSGGITDTQYF.

The chain has TRBV4-2 and TRBJ2-5, with 13 bases lining up with TRBD2. After removal of 5 bases from V and 2 bases from J, the junction contained 2 bases not matched to a gene. This CDR3 is 15 amino acids long. Germline-derived CDR1 and CDR2 are LGHNA and YNFKEQ. CDR3 region: CASSSGLAGQETQYF. The CDR3 nucleotides are TGTGCCAGCAGCTCGGGACTAGCGGGGCAAGAGACCCAGTACTTC.

This clone showed up just once. This rearrangement joins TRBV9 to TRBJ1-2; D may be TRBD1 (6 bases). The CDR3 is made up of 15 amino acids. CDR1 SGDLS and CDR2 YYNGEE come from the germline V gene. The V end was cut by 0 bases, the J end by 5 bases, with 14 bases between. CDR3 in amino acids: CASSVAAQGRYGYTF. The DNA of the CDR3 is TGTGCCAGCAGCGTAGCTGCACAGGGACGATATGGCTACACCTTC.

The chain employs TRBV7-2 and TRBJ2-1; TRBD2 matches at 11 bases. Unmatched junction bases numbered 8, after V lost 1 base and J lost 9 bases. Looked up from germline, CDR1 is SGHTA and CDR2 is FQGNSA. The CDR3 is 16 amino acids. CDR3 sequence reads: CASSLDSSGGAAEQFF. The CDR3 nucleotides are TGTGCCAGCAGCTTAGATAGTAGCGGGGGGGCCGCTGAGCAGTTCTTC.

CDR3 residues: CASSPSHPSYGYTF. In DNA form, the CDR3 reads TGCGCCAGCAGCCCCTCTCACCCGAGCTATGGCTACACCTTC. The chain is built from TRBV4-1 and TRBJ1-2; D is undetermined. This CDR3 comprises 14 residues. Germline CDR1 and CDR2: MGHRA and YSYEKL. V was pared by 4 bases and J by 4 bases, with 13 bases between.

The chain recombines TRBV14 with TRBJ1-3; 7 positions match TRBD1. Trimming cost V 3 bases and J 3 bases; bases outside gene matches: 8. Germline values: CDR1 SGHDN, CDR2 FVKESK. There are 16 residues in the CDR3. CDR3 coding DNA: TGTGCCAGCAGCCAGACAGGGACTCGGGTTGGAAACACCATATATTTT. Residues: CASSQTGTRVGNTIYF. Combining the CDR3 with reference TRBV14 and TRBJ1-3 gives the whole variable domain EAGVTQFPSHSVIEKGQTVTLRCDPISGHDNLYWYRRVMGKEIKFLLHFVKESKQDESGMPNNRFLAERTGGTYSTLKVQPAELEDSGVYFCASSQTGTRVGNTIYFGEGSWLTVV.

The table lists this clone with a count of one. The rearrangement links TRBV7-2 to TRBJ2-1; 7 nucleotides agree with TRBD2. V was pared by 6 bases and J by 5 bases, with 22 bases of the junction left unmatched. Germline CDR1 SGHTA, CDR2 FQGNSA. The length of the CDR3 is 19 residues. CDR3 protein: CASRFTGREAGRRNNEQFF. The CDR3 DNA reads TGTGCCAGCAGATTCACGGGACGCGAGGCCGGGAGGAGGAACAATGAGCAGTTCTTC.

The chain employs TRBV25-1 and TRBJ2-6; D is unresolved. Trimming shortened V by 4 bases and J by 0 bases, and 4 bases separated the two germline ends. From germline, CDR1 is MGHDK and CDR2 SYGVNS. The CDR3 sequence is 14 residues long. The CDR3 nucleotides are TGTGCCAGCAGTGGGGACTCTGGGGCCAACGTCCTGACTTTC. Its translation is CASSGDSGANVLTF.

The chain combines TRBV5-6 with TRBJ1-2, with D possibly TRBD1 on 5 matching bases. Germline CDR1 reads SGHDT; CDR2 reads YYEEEE. This CDR3 region has 13 residues. V lost 1 base, J lost 2 bases, and 6 bases lay in between. CDR3 protein: CASSLPGNYGYTF. DNA for the CDR3: TGTGCCAGCAGCTTGCCAGGGAACTATGGCTACACCTTC.

This chain links TRBV4-2 with TRBJ1-4, with 8 positions matching TRBD1. Germline CDR1 and CDR2: LGHNA and YNFKEQ. V was pared by 0 bases and J by 7 bases, with 10 bases of the junction left unmatched. The length of the CDR3 is 17 residues. In nucleotides, the CDR3 is TGTGCCAGCAGCCAAGATCCATCAGGGGGCTTCGCTGAAAAACTGTTTTTT. Translated: CASSQDPSGGFAEKLFF.

This clone has a handful of counts. The chain has TRBV7-8 and TRBJ1-5; D is unresolved. The V gene's germline CDR1 is SGHVS and CDR2 FQNEAQ. V was trimmed by 5 bases and J by 9 bases, leaving 8 bases between them. This CDR3 is built from 11 residues. The CDR3 spells CASSLTGPQHF. CDR3 coding DNA: TGTGCCAGCAGCCTGACCGGGCCCCAGCATTTT.

This clone has a handful of counts. The chain uses TRBV19 and TRBJ1-1; D possibly corresponds to TRBD1 (6 bases). Trimming shortened V by 7 bases and J by 1 base, and 10 bases separated the two germline ends. The CDR3 runs to 13 residues. The germline V gene encodes CDR1 LNHDA and CDR2 SQIVND (reference sequence). The DNA of the CDR3 is TGTGCCAGTATAAGCAGGGGGAACACTGAAGCTTTCTTT. Translated: CASISRGNTEAFF.

This clone was counted once. The chain recombines TRBV23-1 with TRBJ2-1; 9 bases line up with TRBD1. TRBV23-1 is an ORF, with its function uncertain. The V gene end was trimmed by 2 bases and the J gene end by 8 bases; junction bases not matched to a gene: 10. The CDR3 is 16 residues long. CDR3 sequence reads: CASSQPPGQGVHEQFF. The CDR3 bases are TGCGCCAGCAGTCAACCTCCGGGACAGGGTGTCCATGAGCAGTTCTTC.

The chain has TRBV5-1 and TRBJ1-1; D is unclear. There are 14 residues in the CDR3. V lost 0 bases and J 1 base, leaving 7 bases between the germline ends. Germline-derived CDR1 and CDR2 are SGHRS and YFSETQ. The CDR3 bases are TGCGCCAGCAGCTTGGGTCTGTCGAACACTGAAGCTTTCTTT. It yields the protein CASSLGLSNTEAFF.

This chain connects TRBV9 to TRBJ2-2, with D perhaps TRBD1 or TRBD2 (5 bases each). Deletions cut 2 bases from V and 1 base from J, with 12 bases between. Germline V lookup: CDR1 SGDLS, CDR2 YYNGEE. This CDR3 spans 16 amino acids. The CDR3 protein is CASSVIGGVNTGELFF. CDR3 nucleotides: TGTGCCAGCAGCGTTATTGGGGGAGTGAACACCGGGGAGCTGTTTTTT.

V usage is TRBV15 and J usage is TRBJ2-6, with TRBD2 as a possible D gene (5 bases). Per germline, CDR1 LNHNV and CDR2 YYDKDF (reference sequence). This CDR3 has 13 residues. V was trimmed by 8 bases and J by 1 base, leaving 6 bases between them. The CDR3 DNA follows: TGTGCCACCCGGGGTTCTGGGGCCAACGTCCTGACTTTC. Translation gives CATRGSGANVLTF.